Following are 26 T cell receptor beta chains from one sample sequenced in a study of T cell responses to AZD1222 COVID-19 vaccine. The assay was immunoSEQ multiplex PCR, and TCRdb's table has in-frame clones only and misses some. This sample yields more than 150,000 clones, of which about nine tenths are seen a single time; under 6.5% belongs to the top ten. The starting material was peripheral blood, obtained on day 0 of AZD1222 vaccination. These receptors came from an adult in good health.

The chain joins TRBV9 to TRBJ2-3; 12 positions match TRBD1. Trimming cost V 2 bases and J 4 bases; bases outside gene matches: 5. The CDR3 totals 16 residues. Looked up from germline, CDR1 is SGDLS and CDR2 is YYNGEE. Written as DNA, the CDR3 is TGTGCCAGCAGCGTGGGGACAGGGGGCAATTCAGATACGCAGTATTTT. Residues: CASSVGTGGNSDTQYF.

This clone was recorded only once. The chain joins TRBV27 to TRBJ1-5; 11 bases agree with TRBD1. Germline CDR1 reads MNHEY; CDR2 reads SMNVEV (reference sequence). The trim removed 4 bases at V and 6 bases at J, leaving 8 bases unmatched. This CDR3 is 16 amino acids long. The CDR3 protein is CASSSRTGGGGQPQHF. The CDR3 DNA is TGTGCCAGCAGTTCCAGGACAGGGGGCGGGGGTCAGCCCCAGCATTTT.

V and J are TRBV19 and TRBJ2-1; perhaps TRBD1 as D (6 bases). Germline CDR1 LNHDA, CDR2 SQIVND (reference sequence). CDR3 length equals 13 residues. V was cut by 5 bases and J by 4 bases, with 9 bases left in between. The CDR3 bases are TGTGCCAGTAGTGTGACAGGTTACAATGAGCAGTTCTTC. Residues: CASSVTGYNEQFF.

V usage is TRBV19 and J usage is TRBJ1-2; D remains unclear. V lost 6 bases, J lost 0 bases, and 5 bases lay in between. The CDR3 spans 12 residues. The germline gives CDR1 LNHDA, CDR2 SQIVND (reference sequence). Here the CDR3 reads CASRGSNYGYTF. The CDR3 bases are TGTGCCAGTAGGGGGTCTAACTATGGCTACACCTTC. The full variable domain, its missing parts supplied by reference TRBV19 and TRBJ1-2, is DGGITQSPKYLFRKEGQNVTLSCEQNLNHDAMYWYRQDPGQGLRLIYYSQIVNDFQKGDIAEGYSVSREKKESFPLTVTSAQKNPTAFYLCASRGSNYGYTFGSGTRLTVV.

The genes are TRBV19 and TRBJ1-5, with D uncertain. The CDR3 contains 16 residues. V was pared by 7 bases and J by 2 bases, with 18 bases between. Germline V lookup: CDR1 LNHDA, CDR2 SQIVND (reference sequence). DNA of the CDR3: TGTGCCAGTACCGTGGGGTTCCTTCAGGGCAATCAGCCCCAGCATTTT. Encoded protein: CASTVGFLQGNQPQHF.

The V call is TRBV30, the J call TRBJ2-6; no firm D call. Germline V lookup: CDR1 GTSNPN, CDR2 SVGIG (reference sequence). The CDR3 contains 13 residues. Trimming took off 5 bases at V and 0 bases at J, with 5 bases between the two ends. The CDR3 DNA follows: TGTGCCTGGGAGTTCTCTGGGGCCAACGTCCTGACTTTC. This gives the protein CAWEFSGANVLTF.

The V gene is TRBV30, the J gene TRBJ2-7; 10 positions match TRBD2. This CDR3 comprises 14 residues. Germline values: CDR1 GTSNPN, CDR2 SVGIG (reference sequence). V lost 3 bases and J lost 2; bases outside the gene matches: 4. The CDR3 DNA reads as TGTGCCTGGAGCATAGCGGGGGGAACCTACGAGCAGTACTTC. It translates to CAWSIAGGTYEQYF.

V is TRBV29-1 and J is TRBJ2-7; weak D call: TRBD1 (6 bases). The CDR3 totals 11 residues. V was trimmed by 7 bases and J by 7 bases, leaving 14 bases between them. From germline, CDR1 is SQVTM and CDR2 ANQGSEA. CDR3 sequence reads: CSATTGREQYF. In DNA, the CDR3 is TGCAGCGCTACGACAGGACGGGAGCAGTACTTC.

The CDR3 DNA reads as TGTGCCAGCAGTGAGGGAGAAAGCGGGAGCAATGAGCAGTTCTTC. It specifies CASSEGESGSNEQFF. The rearrangement uses TRBV2 and TRBJ2-1; TRBD2 agrees at 8 bases. From germline, CDR1 is SNHLY and CDR2 FYNNEI. Trimming cost V 3 bases and J 6 bases; bases outside gene matches: 7. This CDR3 is 15 amino acids long.

The rearrangement joins TRBV19 to TRBJ1-3; D is uncertain. This CDR3 spans 14 amino acids. V gave up 7 bases and J gave up 0 bases, with 10 bases separating them. Germline CDR1 is LNHDA and CDR2 is SQIVND (reference sequence). CDR3 in amino acids: CASTQLSSGNTIYF. CDR3 bases: TGTGCCAGTACCCAGTTGAGCTCTGGAAACACCATATATTTT.

The CDR3 nucleotides read TGTGCCAGCAGCTTCGTGGCGGGAGGAGAGTACGAGCAGTACTTC. It codes for CASSFVAGGEYEQYF. The V call is TRBV11-2, the J call TRBJ2-7, with 8 bases identical to TRBD2. V lost 3 bases to trimming and J lost 4 bases; unmatched junction nucleotides: 8. Germline V gene sequence: CDR1 SGHAT, CDR2 FQNNGV. CDR3 length: 15 residues.

This clone is a singleton in its sample. The rearrangement links TRBV7-9 to TRBJ1-3; 8 bases match TRBD1. This CDR3 is 16 amino acids long. Germline V lookup: CDR1 SEHNR, CDR2 FQNEAQ (reference sequence). V shed 8 bases and J 1 base; nucleotides not matched to a gene: 10. CDR3 in amino acids: CASGSRGLWSGNTIYF. DNA for the CDR3: TGTGCCAGCGGTAGCAGGGGGCTGTGGTCTGGAAACACCATATATTTT.

The J gene is TRBJ2-7, the V gene TRBV6-5, with 7 positions matching TRBD1. V dropped 8 bases and J dropped 6; count of bases not matched to a gene: 4. CDR1 and CDR2 from the germline V gene are MNHEY and SVGAGI. CDR3 length equals 11 residues. The CDR3 loop reads CASSTGVEQYF. DNA of the CDR3: TGTGCCAGCTCTACAGGGGTCGAGCAGTACTTC.

The chain links TRBV7-9 to TRBJ1-6; a possible D gene is TRBD1 (6 bases). The CDR3 consists of 14 residues. Trimming took off 5 bases at V and 5 bases at J, with 10 bases between the two ends. Germline loops: CDR1 SEHNR, CDR2 FQNEAQ (reference sequence). Here the CDR3 reads CASSEDSHNSPLHF. DNA of the CDR3: TGTGCCAGCAGCGAGGACAGTCATAATTCACCCCTCCACTTT.

V is TRBV30 and J is TRBJ1-6; TRBD1 agrees at 9 bases. CDR3 length equals 16 residues. With V trimmed by 5 bases and J by 7 bases, 12 bases remained unmatched. The germline V gene encodes CDR1 GTSNPN and CDR2 SVGIG (reference sequence). Here the CDR3 reads CAWGGSSGTGNSPLHF. In DNA, the CDR3 is TGTGCCTGGGGCGGGTCCTCCGGGACAGGGAATTCACCCCTCCACTTT.

The gene calls are TRBV6-5 and TRBJ2-6; D might be TRBD1 or TRBD2, each matching 5 bases. The germline V and J ends were trimmed by 7 bases and 2 bases, with 12 bases remaining between them. Germline loops: CDR1 MNHEY, CDR2 SVGAGI. CDR3 length: 15 amino acids. CDR3 sequence: CASTGWDAGANVLTF. The CDR3 DNA reads as TGTGCCAGCACGGGATGGGACGCTGGGGCCAACGTCCTGACTTTC.

V is TRBV7-9 and J is TRBJ1-5, with unresolved D. Between the trimmed V and J ends, which lost 2 bases and 3 bases, there was a span of 5 bases. CDR3 length: 13 amino acids. Germline V gives CDR1 SEHNR, CDR2 FQNEAQ (reference sequence). The CDR3 region is CASSLSYNQPQHF. As DNA, the CDR3 is TGTGCCAGCAGCTTATCCTACAATCAGCCCCAGCATTTT.

The chain couples TRBV5-1 to TRBJ1-1; D is unresolved. CDR1 and CDR2 (germline): SGHRS, YFSETQ. The CDR3 has 13 amino acids. Between the trimmed V and J ends, which lost 2 bases and 1 base, there was a span of 6 bases. Here the CDR3 reads CASSLRENTEAFF. The CDR3 DNA reads TGCGCCAGCAGCTTACGGGAGAACACTGAAGCTTTCTTT. The variable domain in full, completed from reference TRBV5-1 and TRBJ1-1, reads KAGVTQTPRYLIKTRGQQVTLSCSPISGHRSVSWYQQTPGQGLQFLFEYFSETQRNKGNFPGRFSGRQFSNSRSEMNVSTLELGDSALYLCASSLRENTEAFFGQGTRLTVV.

The rearrangement uses TRBV2 and TRBJ2-3, with TRBD1 matching over 7 bases. The ends lost 7 bases at V and 3 bases at J; junction bases unmatched: 7. The CDR3 extends over 14 amino acids. Germline values: CDR1 SNHLY, CDR2 FYNNEI. CDR3 loop: CASTREGATDTQYF. CDR3 bases: TGTGCCAGCACCCGAGAGGGGGCAACAGATACGCAGTATTTT.

This clone has more than one count but fewer than ten. J is TRBJ2-7 and V is TRBV4-3, with D maybe TRBD2 (5 bases). The CDR3 length is 17 residues. V was shortened by 3 bases and J by 6 bases, with 24 bases between the two germline ends. Germline-derived CDR1 and CDR2 are LGHNA and YSLEER. In DNA, the CDR3 is TGCGCCAGCAGCCAGTCCCTAGGCGGGCTCCCTTTCCCCGAGCAGTACTTC. This translates into CASSQSLGGLPFPEQYF.

V and J are TRBV7-2 and TRBJ1-3; no clear D gene. Trimming took off 7 bases at V and 7 bases at J, with 23 bases between the two ends. The CDR3 has 16 residues. Germline V gene lookup returns CDR1 SGHTA and CDR2 FQGNSA. DNA of the CDR3: TGTGCCAGCACCTTGGGCGATCACACGGGTCGGAACACCATATATTTT. Encoded protein: CASTLGDHTGRNTIYF.

The chain combines TRBV11-2 with TRBJ2-2, with 16 bases that match TRBD2. The CDR3 totals 18 residues. V lost 5 bases, J lost 6 bases, and 9 bases stayed unmatched. CDR1 and CDR2 from the germline V gene are SGHAT and FQNNGV. CDR3 nucleotide sequence: TGTGCCAGCAGCCTATGGGGACTAGCGGGAGGGAGGGCCGGGGAGCTGTTTTTT. Encoded protein: CASSLWGLAGGRAGELFF.

The rearrangement uses TRBV4-2 and TRBJ2-3; 8 positions agree with TRBD2. The CDR3 loop spans 16 amino acids. Germline CDR1 is LGHNA and CDR2 is YNFKEQ. V gave up 5 bases and J gave up 4 bases; unmatched junction bases: 11. CDR3 bases: TGTGCCAGCAGCTCCCTCTCTGCTAGCGGGCCAGATACGCAGTATTTT. Translation: CASSSLSASGPDTQYF.

The chain links TRBV28 to TRBJ2-7, with 8 bases that match TRBD1. The CDR3 totals 14 residues. The germline gives CDR1 MDHEN, CDR2 SYDVKM. V was clipped by 6 bases and J by 5 bases; unmatched bases: 9. CDR3: CASSTPQGGHEQYF. CDR3 in DNA: TGTGCCAGCAGCACGCCACAGGGGGGCCACGAGCAGTACTTC.

J is TRBJ2-3 and V is TRBV19; 8 bases line up with TRBD1. V lost 5 bases and J lost 4; bases outside the gene matches: 8. CDR1 is LNHDA and CDR2 is SQIVND in the germline V gene (reference sequence). The CDR3 spans 15 residues. CDR3 region: CASSPRTGRSDTQYF. The CDR3 region has the DNA TGTGCCAGTAGTCCGAGGACAGGGAGATCAGATACGCAGTATTTT.

The CDR3 loop reads CASSHSGGHMTGELFF. The CDR3 DNA reads TGTGCCAGCAGCCACTCAGGGGGTCATATGACCGGGGAGCTGTTTTTT. The rearrangement joins TRBV3-1 (or the pseudogene TRBV3-2) to TRBJ2-2; 7 bases agree with TRBD1. The trim removed 3 bases at V and 5 bases at J, leaving 9 bases unmatched. The germline CDR1 and CDR2 sequences are LGHDT and YNNKEL (reference sequence). The CDR3 spans 16 residues.